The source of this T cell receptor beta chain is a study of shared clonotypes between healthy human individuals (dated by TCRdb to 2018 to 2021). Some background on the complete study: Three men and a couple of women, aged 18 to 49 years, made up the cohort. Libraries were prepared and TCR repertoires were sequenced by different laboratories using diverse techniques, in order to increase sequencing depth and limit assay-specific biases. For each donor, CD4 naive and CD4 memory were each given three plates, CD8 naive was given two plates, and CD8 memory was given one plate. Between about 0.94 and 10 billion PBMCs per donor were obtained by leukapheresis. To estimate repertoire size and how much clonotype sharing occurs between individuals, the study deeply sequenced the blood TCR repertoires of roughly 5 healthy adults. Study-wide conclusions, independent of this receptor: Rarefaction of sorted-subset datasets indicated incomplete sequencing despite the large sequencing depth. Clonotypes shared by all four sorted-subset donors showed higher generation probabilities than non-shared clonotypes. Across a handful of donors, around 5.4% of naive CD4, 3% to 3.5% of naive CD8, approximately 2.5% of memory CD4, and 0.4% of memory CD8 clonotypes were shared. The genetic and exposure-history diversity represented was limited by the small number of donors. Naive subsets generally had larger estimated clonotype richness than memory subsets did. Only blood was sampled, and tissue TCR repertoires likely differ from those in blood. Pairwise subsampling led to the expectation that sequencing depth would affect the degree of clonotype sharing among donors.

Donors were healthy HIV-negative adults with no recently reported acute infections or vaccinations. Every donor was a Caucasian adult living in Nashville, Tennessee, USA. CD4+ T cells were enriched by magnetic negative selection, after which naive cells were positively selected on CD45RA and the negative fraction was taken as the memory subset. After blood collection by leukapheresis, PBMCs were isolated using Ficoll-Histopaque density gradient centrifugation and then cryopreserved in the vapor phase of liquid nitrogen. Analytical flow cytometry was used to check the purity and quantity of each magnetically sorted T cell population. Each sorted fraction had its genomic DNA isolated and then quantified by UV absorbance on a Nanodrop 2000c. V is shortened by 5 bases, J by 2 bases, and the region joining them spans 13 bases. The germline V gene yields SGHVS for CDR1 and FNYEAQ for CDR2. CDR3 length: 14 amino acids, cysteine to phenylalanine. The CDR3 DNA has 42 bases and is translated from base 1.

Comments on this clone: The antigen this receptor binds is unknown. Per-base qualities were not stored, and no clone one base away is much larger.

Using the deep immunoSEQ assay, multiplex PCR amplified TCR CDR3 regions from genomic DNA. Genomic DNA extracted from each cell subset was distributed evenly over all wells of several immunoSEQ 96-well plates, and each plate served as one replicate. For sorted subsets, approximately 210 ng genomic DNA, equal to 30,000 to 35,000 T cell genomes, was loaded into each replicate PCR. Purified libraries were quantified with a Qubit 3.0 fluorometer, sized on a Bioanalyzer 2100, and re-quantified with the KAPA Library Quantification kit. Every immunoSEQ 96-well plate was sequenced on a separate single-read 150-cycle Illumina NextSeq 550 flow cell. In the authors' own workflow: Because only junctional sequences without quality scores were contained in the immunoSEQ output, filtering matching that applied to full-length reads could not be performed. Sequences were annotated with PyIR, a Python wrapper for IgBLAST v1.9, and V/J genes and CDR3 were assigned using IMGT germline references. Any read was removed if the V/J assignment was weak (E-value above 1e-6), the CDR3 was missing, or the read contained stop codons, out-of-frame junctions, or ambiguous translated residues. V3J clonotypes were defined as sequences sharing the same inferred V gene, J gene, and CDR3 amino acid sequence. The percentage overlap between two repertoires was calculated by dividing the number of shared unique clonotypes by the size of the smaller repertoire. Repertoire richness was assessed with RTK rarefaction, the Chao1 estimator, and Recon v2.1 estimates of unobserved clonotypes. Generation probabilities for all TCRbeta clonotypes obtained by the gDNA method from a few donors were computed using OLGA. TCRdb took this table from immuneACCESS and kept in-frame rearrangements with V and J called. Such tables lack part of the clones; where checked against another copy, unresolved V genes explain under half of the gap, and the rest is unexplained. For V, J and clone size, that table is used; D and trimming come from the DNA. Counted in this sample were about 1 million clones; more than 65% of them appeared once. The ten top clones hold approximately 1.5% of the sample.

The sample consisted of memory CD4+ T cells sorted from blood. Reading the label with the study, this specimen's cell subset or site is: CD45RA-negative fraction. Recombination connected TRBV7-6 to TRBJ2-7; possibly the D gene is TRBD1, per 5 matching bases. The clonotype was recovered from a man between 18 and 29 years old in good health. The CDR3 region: CASSRETGAYEQYF. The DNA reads TGTGCCAGCAGCCGAGAAACAGGAGCCTACGAGCAGTACTTC.